The rows below give T cell receptor beta chains drawn from one sample of a study of blood T cell repertoires in COVID-19. Repertoires were generated with immunoSEQ multiplex PCR, while TCRdb's copy carries only in-frame clones and drops some. The sample lists around 180,000 clones, about 84% occurring once. The sequenced sample was PBMCs or T cells enriched from blood (not recorded which). All receptors come from a man aged 50-59 years who had recovered from COVID-19. CDR3s include the opening cysteine and the closing phenylalanine or tryptophan. The D gene is left open where the match is weak. The size entry is marked missing in some rows and otherwise reads once, few, many or a size class.

J | size | V | length | D | DNA | CDR3
TRBJ2-2 | . | TRBV5-1 | 18 | TRBD2 | TGCGCCAGCAGCCCGGCTGCTAGCGGGGGGGTGAACACCGGGGAGCTGTTTTTT | CASSPAASGGVNTGELFF
TRBJ2-1 | . | TRBV9 | 17 | TRBD2 | TGTGCCAGCAGCGCTTGGGGGGGGACTACAGCATACAATGAGCAGTTCTTC | CASSAWGGTTAYNEQFF
TRBJ2-1 | . | TRBV19 | 17 | TRBD2 | TGTGCCAGTAGTCTTGGACTAGCGGGGGGCTCCTACAATGAGCAGTTCTTC | CASSLGLAGGSYNEQFF
TRBJ2-2 | . | TRBV11-2 | 14 | . | TGTGCCAGCAGCTTACTAGCCGACACCGGGGAGCTGTTTTTT | CASSLLADTGELFF
TRBJ1-2 | . | TRBV5-6 | 15 | . | TGTGCCAGCAGCTTGGGGGCAGGGGCCTCGGGCGGCTACACCTTC | CASSLGAGASGGYTF
TRBJ2-1 | . | TRBV23-1 | 18 | TRBD1 | TGCGCCAGCAGTCAACGCCCCTTGTCCGAGACAGGGGTCCATGAGCAGTTCTTC | CASSQRPLSETGVHEQFF
TRBJ2-7 | . | TRBV7-6 | 14 | TRBD1 | TGTGCCAGCAGCTCCGGACAGGGGGCTTACGAGCAGTACTTC | CASSSGQGAYEQYF
TRBJ2-5 | . | TRBV5-1 | 13 | TRBD2 | TGCGCCAGCAGCTCGGGACTAGGAGAGACCCAGTACTTC | CASSSGLGETQYF
TRBJ1-2 | . | TRBV9 | 15 | . | TGTGCCAGCAGCGGGAGGACGACACTTTACTATGGCTACACCTTC | CASSGRTTLYYGYTF
TRBJ2-7 | few | TRBV11-2 | 14 | . | TGTGCCAGCAGCAGGTTAGACAAGCCCTACGAGCAGTACTTC | CASSRLDKPYEQYF
TRBJ1-2 | . | TRBV5-1 | 16 | . | TGCGCCAGCAGCTTGTCTAAGTGGGACACCGGCTATGGCTACACCTTC | CASSLSKWDTGYGYTF
TRBJ2-3 | once | TRBV27 | 16 | TRBD2 | TGTGCCAGCAGTTTCTATAGCGGGGGAGACACAGATACGCAGTATTTT | CASSFYSGGDTDTQYF
TRBJ2-5 | . | TRBV2 | 14 | . | TGTGCCAGCAGTTTACTAGTGGGGCAAGAGACCCAGTACTTC | CASSLLVGQETQYF
TRBJ2-3 | few | TRBV20-1 | 18 | TRBD2 | TGCAGTGCTAGTCCCCCCTCCTCACTAGCGGGGGGAACAGATACGCAGTATTTT | CSASPPSSLAGGTDTQYF
TRBJ1-1 | . | TRBV5-1 | 14 | TRBD1 | TGCGCCAGCAGCTGGACAGGGGGGGAAACTGAAGCTTTCTTT | CASSWTGGETEAFF
TRBJ2-7 | . | TRBV20-1 | 11 | . | TGCAGTGCTAGGTCAGCGGGCGAGCAGTACTTC | CSARSAGEQYF
TRBJ1-2 | . | TRBV5-6 | 13 | . | TGTGCCAGCACGGTTTTATCTAACTATGGCTACACCTTC | CASTVLSNYGYTF
TRBJ2-2 | . | TRBV18 | 17 | TRBD2 | TGTGCCAGCTCACCACTAGCGGGGCCTTCGAACACCGGGGAGCTGTTTTTT | CASSPLAGPSNTGELFF
TRBJ1-5 | . | TRBV12-3/TRBV12-4 | 12 | . | TGTGCCACCTCGGACAAGAATCAGCCCCAGCATTTT | CATSDKNQPQHF
TRBJ1-5 | few | TRBV2 | 16 | . | TGTGCCAGCAGTCGGGCTATGTTGACAGGCAATCAGCCCCAGCATTTT | CASSRAMLTGNQPQHF
TRBJ1-2 | . | TRBV18 | 15 | . | TGTGCCAGCTCCACCGGGGTCAGAGCTAACTATGGCTACACCTTC | CASSTGVRANYGYTF
TRBJ2-1 | many | TRBV5-8 | 15 | TRBD1 | TGTGCCAGCAGCTTCCAAGGACAGGGGGGAAATGAGCAGTTCTTC | CASSFQGQGGNEQFF
TRBJ2-7 | once | TRBV7-6 | 11 | . | TGTGCCAGCAGCTTCGGACTTGAGCAGTACTTC | CASSFGLEQYF
TRBJ2-7 | . | TRBV11-2 | 12 | TRBD2 | TGTGCCAGCAGGGCGGGGGCCTACGAGCAGTACTTC | CASRAGAYEQYF
TRBJ1-2 | . | TRBV4-1 | 13 | . | TGCGCCAGCAGCCATGAGGGTGGCTATGGCTACACCTTC | CASSHEGGYGYTF
TRBJ2-5 | . | TRBV5-1 | 17 | TRBD1 | TGCGCCAGCAGCCGAAGTACTGACAGGGGGCGCCGGGAGACCCAGTACTTC | CASSRSTDRGRRETQYF
TRBJ1-6 | once | TRBV28 | 18 | TRBD1 | TGTGCCAGCAGTTTGGTACACAGGGGGGTCGGGTCTAATTCACCCCTCCACTTT | CASSLVHRGVGSNSPLHF